The entry below gives a single T cell receptor (beta chain) sequence along with its context. The split of CD4+ cells yielded CD45RA+ naive and CD45RA-negative memory subsets. TCRdb keeps only in-frame clones here, not all; method: immunoSEQ multiplex PCR. The sample contains 1,500,000 or so clones, approximately 97% of which appear only once. The data were taken from a study of shared clonotypes between healthy human individuals. Germline V gene lookup returns CDR1 MNHNY and CDR2 SVGAGI (reference sequence). CDR3 length: 14 amino acids. With 6 bases removed from V and 6 bases from J, the gap between germline ends came to 17 bases.

The source is a young man in good health. Sequencing used naive CD4+ T cells sorted from blood. The subset is: CD45RA+ positively selected. The genes are TRBV6-6 and TRBJ1-1; D is uncertain. Written as DNA, the CDR3 is TGTGCCAGCAGCCAAACGAGGGTGACCTCTGAAGCTTTCTTT. Its protein product is CASSQTRVTSEAFF.